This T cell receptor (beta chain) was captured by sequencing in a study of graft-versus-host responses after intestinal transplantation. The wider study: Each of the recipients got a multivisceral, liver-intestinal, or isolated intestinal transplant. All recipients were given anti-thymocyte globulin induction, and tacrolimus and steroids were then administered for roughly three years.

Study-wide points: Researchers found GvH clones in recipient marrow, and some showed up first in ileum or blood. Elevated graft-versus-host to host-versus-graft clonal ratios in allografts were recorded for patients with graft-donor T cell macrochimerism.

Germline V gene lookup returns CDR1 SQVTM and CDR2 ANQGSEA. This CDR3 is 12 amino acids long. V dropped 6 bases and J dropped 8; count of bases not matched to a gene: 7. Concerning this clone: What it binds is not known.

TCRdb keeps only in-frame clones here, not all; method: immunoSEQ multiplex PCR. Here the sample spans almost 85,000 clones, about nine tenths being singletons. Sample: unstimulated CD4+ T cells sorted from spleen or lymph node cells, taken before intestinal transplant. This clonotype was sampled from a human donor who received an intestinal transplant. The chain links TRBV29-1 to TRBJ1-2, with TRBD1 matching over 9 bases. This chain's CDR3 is CSVLGQGQGYTF. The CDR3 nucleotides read TGCAGCGTCTTGGGACAGGGACAAGGCTACACCTTC.